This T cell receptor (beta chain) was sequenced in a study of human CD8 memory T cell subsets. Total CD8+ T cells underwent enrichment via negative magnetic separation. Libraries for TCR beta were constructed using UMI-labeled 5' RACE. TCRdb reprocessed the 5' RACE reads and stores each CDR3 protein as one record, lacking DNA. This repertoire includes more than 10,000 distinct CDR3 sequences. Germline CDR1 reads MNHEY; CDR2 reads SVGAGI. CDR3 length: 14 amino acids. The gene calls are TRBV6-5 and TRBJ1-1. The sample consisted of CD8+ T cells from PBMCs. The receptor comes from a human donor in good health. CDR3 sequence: CASSYGGQNTEAFF.